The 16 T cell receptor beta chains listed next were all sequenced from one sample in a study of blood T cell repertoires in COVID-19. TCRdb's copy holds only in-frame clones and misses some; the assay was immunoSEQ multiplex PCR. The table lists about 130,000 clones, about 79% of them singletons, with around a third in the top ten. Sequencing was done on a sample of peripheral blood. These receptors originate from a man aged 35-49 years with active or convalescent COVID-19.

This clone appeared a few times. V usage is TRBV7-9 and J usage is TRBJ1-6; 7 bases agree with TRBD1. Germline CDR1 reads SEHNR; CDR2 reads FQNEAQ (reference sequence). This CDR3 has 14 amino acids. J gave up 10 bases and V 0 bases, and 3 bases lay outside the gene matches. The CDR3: CASSLARGQSPLHF. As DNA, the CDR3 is TGTGCCAGCAGCTTAGCGAGGGGGCAATCACCCCTCCACTTT. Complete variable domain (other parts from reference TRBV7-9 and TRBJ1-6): DTGVSQNPRHKITKRGQNVTFRCDPISEHNRLYWYRQTLGQGPEFLTYFQNEAQLEKSRLLSDRFSAERPKGSFSTLEIQRTEQGDSAMYLCASSLARGQSPLHFGNGTRLTVT.

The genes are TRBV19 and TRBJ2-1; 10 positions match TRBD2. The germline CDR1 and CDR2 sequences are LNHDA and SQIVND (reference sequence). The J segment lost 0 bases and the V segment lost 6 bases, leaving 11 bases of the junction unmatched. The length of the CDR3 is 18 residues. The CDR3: CASRGRSGRGSSYNEQFF. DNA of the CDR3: TGTGCCAGTAGAGGGAGGAGCGGGAGGGGGAGCTCCTACAATGAGCAGTTCTTC.

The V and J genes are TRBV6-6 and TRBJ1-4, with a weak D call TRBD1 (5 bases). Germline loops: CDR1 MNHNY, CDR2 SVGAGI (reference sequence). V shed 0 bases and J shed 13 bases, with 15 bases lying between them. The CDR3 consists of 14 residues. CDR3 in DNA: TGTGCCAGCAGTTACTCGGCGGCGGACAATAGACTGTTTTTT. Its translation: CASSYSAADNRLFF.

The CDR3 reads CASSYARTGANSPLHF. The CDR3 DNA follows: TGTGCCAGCAGTTACGCACGTACAGGGGCGAATTCACCCCTCCACTTT. The rearrangement links TRBV6-5 to TRBJ1-6, with 7 nucleotides matching TRBD1. The CDR3 length is 16 residues. Germline V CDR1 and CDR2: MNHEY, SVGAGI. The V gene end was trimmed by 2 bases and the J gene end by 7 bases; junction bases not matched to a gene: 8.

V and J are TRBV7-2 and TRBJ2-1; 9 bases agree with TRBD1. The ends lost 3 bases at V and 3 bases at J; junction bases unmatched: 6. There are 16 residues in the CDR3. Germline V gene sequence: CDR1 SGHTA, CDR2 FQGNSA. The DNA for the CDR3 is TGTGCCAGCAGCTTCGTCCCGGGACAGGGCTACAATGAGCAGTTCTTC. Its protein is CASSFVPGQGYNEQFF.

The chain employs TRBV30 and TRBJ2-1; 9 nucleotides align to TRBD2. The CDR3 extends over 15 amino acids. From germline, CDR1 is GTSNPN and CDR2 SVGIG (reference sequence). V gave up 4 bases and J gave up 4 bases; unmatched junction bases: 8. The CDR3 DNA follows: TGTGCCTGGAAACGACTGACTAGCGGTTACAATGAGCAGTTCTTC. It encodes CAWKRLTSGYNEQFF.

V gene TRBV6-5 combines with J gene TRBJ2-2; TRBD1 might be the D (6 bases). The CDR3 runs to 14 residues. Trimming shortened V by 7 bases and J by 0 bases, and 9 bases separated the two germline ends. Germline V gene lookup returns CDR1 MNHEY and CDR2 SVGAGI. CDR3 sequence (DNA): TGTGCCAGCACAGGACAGACGAACACCGGGGAGCTGTTTTTT. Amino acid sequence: CASTGQTNTGELFF.

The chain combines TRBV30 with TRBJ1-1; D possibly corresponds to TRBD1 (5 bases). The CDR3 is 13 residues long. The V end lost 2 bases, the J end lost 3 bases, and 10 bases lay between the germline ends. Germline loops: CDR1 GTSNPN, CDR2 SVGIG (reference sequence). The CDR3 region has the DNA TGTGCCTGGAGTTCGGACACTTACACTGAAGCTTTCTTT. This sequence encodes CAWSSDTYTEAFF.

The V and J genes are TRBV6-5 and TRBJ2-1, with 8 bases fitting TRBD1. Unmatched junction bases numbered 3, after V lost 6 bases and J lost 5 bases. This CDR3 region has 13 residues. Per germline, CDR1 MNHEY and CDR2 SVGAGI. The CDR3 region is CASSGTGDNEQFF. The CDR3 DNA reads TGTGCCAGCAGCGGGACAGGAGACAATGAGCAGTTCTTC.

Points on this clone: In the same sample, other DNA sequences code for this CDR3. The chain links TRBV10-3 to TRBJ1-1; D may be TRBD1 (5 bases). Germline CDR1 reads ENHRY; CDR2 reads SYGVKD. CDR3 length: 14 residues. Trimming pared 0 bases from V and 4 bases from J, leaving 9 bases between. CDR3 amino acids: CAISESNGGTEAFF. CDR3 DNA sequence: TGTGCCATCAGTGAGTCCAACGGGGGCACTGAAGCTTTCTTT.

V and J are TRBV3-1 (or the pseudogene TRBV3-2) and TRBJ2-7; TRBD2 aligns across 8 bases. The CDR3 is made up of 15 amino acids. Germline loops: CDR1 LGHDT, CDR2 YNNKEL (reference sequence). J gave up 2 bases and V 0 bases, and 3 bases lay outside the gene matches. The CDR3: CASSQDPGLAYEQYF. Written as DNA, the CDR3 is TGTGCCAGCAGCCAAGATCCGGGACTAGCCTACGAGCAGTACTTC.

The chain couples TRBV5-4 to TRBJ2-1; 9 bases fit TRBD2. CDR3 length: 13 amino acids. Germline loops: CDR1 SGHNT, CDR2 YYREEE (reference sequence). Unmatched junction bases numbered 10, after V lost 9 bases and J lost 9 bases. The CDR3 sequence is CATHTGTSPEQFF. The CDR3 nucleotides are TGTGCCACCCACACCGGGACTAGCCCTGAGCAGTTCTTC.

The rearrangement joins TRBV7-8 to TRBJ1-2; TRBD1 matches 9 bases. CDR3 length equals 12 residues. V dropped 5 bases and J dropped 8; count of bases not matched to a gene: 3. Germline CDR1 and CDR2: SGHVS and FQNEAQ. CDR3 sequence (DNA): TGTGCCAGCAGCCCGACAGGGGGAGGCTACACCTTC. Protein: CASSPTGGGYTF.

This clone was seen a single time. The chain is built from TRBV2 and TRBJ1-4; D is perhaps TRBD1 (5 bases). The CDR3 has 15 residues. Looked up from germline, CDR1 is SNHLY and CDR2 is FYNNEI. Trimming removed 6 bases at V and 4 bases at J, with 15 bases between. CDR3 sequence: CASRAPGGLNEKLFF. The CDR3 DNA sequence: TGTGCCAGCAGAGCCCCGGGGGGTCTTAATGAAAAACTGTTTTTT.

Here the CDR3 reads CASSVMGGGTDTQYF. CDR3 sequence (DNA): TGTGCCAGCAGCGTCATGGGGGGAGGCACAGATACGCAGTATTTT. V is TRBV9 and J is TRBJ2-3, with a tentative D call TRBD2 (6 bases). Trimming stripped 2 bases from V and 1 base from J, with 11 bases between. The CDR3 length is 15 residues. CDR1 and CDR2 from the germline V gene are SGDLS and YYNGEE.

The CDR3 spells CASSLVDRGGNQPQHF. The CDR3 nucleotides are TGTGCCAGCAGTTTAGTCGACAGGGGCGGCAATCAGCCCCAGCATTTT. This chain joins TRBV28 and TRBJ1-5; TRBD1 agrees at 8 bases. The CDR3 contains 16 residues. Germline values: CDR1 MDHEN, CDR2 SYDVKM. V trimming: 2 bases; J trimming: 2 bases; junction bases outside the gene matches: 5.